The 20 T cell receptor beta chains reported below all come from one sample, sequenced in a study of cytomegalovirus exposure and HLA in healthy donors. The PCR was carried out with 60 Vbeta primers and 13 Jbeta primers. Sequenced by immunoSEQ multiplex PCR; TCRdb stores in-frame clones only, minus some. The repertoire has 65,000 to 85,000 clones, around 85% of them found once; the top ten carry 2.4%. Sequencing used PBMCs. The receptors were gathered from a woman aged 50 to 60 in good health and CMV-seronegative.

V and J are TRBV5-1 and TRBJ1-4; possible D gene TRBD1, 6 bases. Germline CDR1 SGHRS, CDR2 YFSETQ. The CDR3 spans 13 residues. V shed 4 bases and J shed 6 bases, with 10 bases lying between them. DNA for the CDR3: TGCGCCAGCAGCCCAGGACAGTATGAAAAACTGTTTTTT. Protein product: CASSPGQYEKLFF. The full variable domain, with the rest looked up from reference TRBV5-1 and TRBJ1-4, is KAGVTQTPRYLIKTRGQQVTLSCSPISGHRSVSWYQQTPGQGLQFLFEYFSETQRNKGNFPGRFSGRQFSNSRSEMNVSTLELGDSALYLCASSPGQYEKLFFGSGTQLSVL.

This chain links TRBV30 with TRBJ2-7, with D possibly matching TRBD1 (5 bases). The CDR3 runs to 15 residues. CDR1 is GTSNPN, CDR2 SVGIG, per germline (reference sequence). Trimming stripped 0 bases from V and 5 bases from J, with 17 bases between. DNA of the CDR3: TGTGCCTGGAGTGTATACTGGGGCCGGAACGACGAGCAGTACGTC. Its translation: CAWSVYWGRNDEQYV.

The rearrangement joins TRBV6-5 to TRBJ1-2; tentative D call: TRBD1 (5 bases). Trimming took off 4 bases at V and 8 bases at J, with 17 bases between the two ends. CDR1 is MNHEY and CDR2 is SVGAGI in the germline V gene. The CDR3 sequence is 14 residues long. As DNA, the CDR3 is TGTGCCAGCAGTTCCGCCGGGGGAGTAGGGGGCTACACCTTC. It specifies CASSSAGGVGGYTF.

CDR3 coding DNA: TGTGCCAGCAGGCGGGGGGGCAACGCAGATACGCAGTATTTT. Translated: CASRRGGNADTQYF. The V gene is TRBV6-5, the J gene TRBJ2-3, with TRBD2 matching over 9 bases. V lost 6 bases to trimming and J lost 4 bases; unmatched junction nucleotides: 5. The length of the CDR3 is 14 residues. CDR1 is MNHEY, CDR2 SVGAGI, per germline.

The chain is built from TRBV5-1 and TRBJ2-3; 7 bases are a match to TRBD2. Per germline, CDR1 SGHRS and CDR2 YFSETQ. The junction had 9 bases not matched to a gene; V was cut back by 4 bases and J by 4 bases. CDR3 length equals 15 residues. The CDR3 DNA reads TGCGCCAGCAGCCCCCCCACGGGGGGACCAGATACGCAGTATTTT. Translated, it gives CASSPPTGGPDTQYF.

The chain combines TRBV5-1 with TRBJ2-1; D gene ambiguous. V was pared by 0 bases and J by 4 bases, with 29 bases between. This CDR3 spans 21 amino acids. The V gene's germline CDR1 is SGHRS and CDR2 YFSETQ. In DNA, the CDR3 is TGCGCCAGCAGCTTGGGGAGTTTTACTACCGTCCCAACGACCTATTACAATGAGCAGTTCTTC. It translates to CASSLGSFTTVPTTYYNEQFF.

CDR3 amino acids: CASSTGQGSSPLHF. CDR3 sequence (DNA): TGTGCCAGCAGCACGGGACAGGGTAGTTCACCCCTCCACTTT. The chain couples TRBV7-9 to TRBJ1-6; 9 positions agree with TRBD1. The CDR3 runs to 14 residues. The J segment lost 9 bases and the V segment lost 5 bases, leaving 5 bases of the junction unmatched. CDR1 is SEHNR and CDR2 is FQNEAQ in the germline V gene (reference sequence).

The chain carries TRBV27 and TRBJ1-5; D perhaps matches TRBD1 (5 bases). Trimming took 0 bases from V and 2 from J, leaving 11 bases between them. Looked up from germline, CDR1 is MNHEY and CDR2 is SMNVEV (reference sequence). This CDR3 contains 16 residues. The CDR3 reads CASSLSGQGGNQPQHF. The CDR3 DNA reads as TGTGCCAGCAGTTTATCGGGTCAGGGTGGCAATCAGCCCCAGCATTTT.

V gene TRBV5-1 combines with J gene TRBJ2-3, with D hard to call. Germline lookup yields CDR1 SGHRS and CDR2 YFSETQ. CDR3 length equals 14 residues. Trimming shortened V by 4 bases and J by 1 base, and 10 bases separated the two germline ends. CDR3 residues: CASSPSGGTDTQYF. CDR3 coding DNA: TGCGCCAGCAGCCCGTCGGGTGGCACAGATACGCAGTATTTT.

The rearrangement joins TRBV28 to TRBJ2-7; 9 bases align to TRBD2. V lost 7 bases and J lost 1; bases outside the gene matches: 11. The germline V gene has CDR1 MDHEN and CDR2 SYDVKM. The CDR3 length is 16 residues. CDR3 amino acids: CASTPPTSGLSYEQYF. The CDR3 nucleotides read TGTGCCAGCACCCCCCCGACTAGCGGTCTTTCCTACGAGCAGTACTTC.

The V gene is TRBV5-4, the J gene TRBJ2-2; D possibly corresponds to TRBD1 (6 bases). V lost 1 base to trimming and J lost 10 bases, with 14 bases between them. This CDR3 has 14 residues. Germline CDR1 and CDR2: SGHNT and YYREEE (reference sequence). The CDR3 DNA reads as TGTGCCAGCAGCTTGCGGACAGAAGCTGAGGAGCTGTTTTTT. As protein: CASSLRTEAEELFF.

This chain joins TRBV10-3 and TRBJ2-5; 12 bases match TRBD2. The CDR3 covers 16 residues. Unmatched junction bases numbered 3, after V lost 2 bases and J lost 2 bases. Germline CDR1 ENHRY, CDR2 SYGVKD. The CDR3 region has the DNA TGTGCCATCAGTGAGCCTGGGACTAGCGGGCAAGAGACCCAGTACTTC. Its protein product is CAISEPGTSGQETQYF.

Only a few counts were recorded for this clone. V usage is TRBV6-5 and J usage is TRBJ1-1; TRBD1 might be the D (5 bases). This CDR3 has 15 residues. Germline V gives CDR1 MNHEY, CDR2 SVGAGI. The V and J ends lost 0 bases and 5 bases respectively, with 13 bases between them. CDR3 region: CASSYSTVVRTEAFF. The CDR3 DNA is TGTGCCAGCAGTTACTCGACAGTTGTGCGGACTGAAGCTTTCTTT.

This chain joins TRBV5-1 and TRBJ2-1; the D gene is possibly TRBD1 (7 bases). The CDR3 length is 15 residues. The V end was cut by 4 bases, the J end by 7 bases, with 18 bases between. From germline, CDR1 is SGHRS and CDR2 YFSETQ. This CDR3 is CASSAGQILRNEQFF. The CDR3 DNA reads as TGCGCCAGCAGCGCGGGACAGATCCTAAGAAATGAGCAGTTCTTC.

The J gene is TRBJ2-7, the V gene TRBV27, with D possibly being TRBD2 (6 bases). V gave up 4 bases and J gave up 2 bases, with 15 bases separating them. Germline CDR1 reads MNHEY; CDR2 reads SMNVEV (reference sequence). The CDR3 consists of 15 residues. The CDR3 sequence is CASSSASGLTYEQYF. CDR3 bases: TGTGCCAGCAGTTCGGCGAGCGGGTTGACCTACGAGCAGTACTTC.

CDR3 DNA: TGCGCCAGCAGCCTTGCCGGGGTGGCAGATACGCAGTATTTT. This encodes CASSLAGVADTQYF. The chain recombines TRBV4-1 with TRBJ2-3, with D possibly TRBD2 on 5 matching bases. Germline V CDR1 and CDR2: MGHRA, YSYEKL. CDR3 length equals 14 residues. Trimming took off 4 bases at V and 4 bases at J, with 12 bases between the two ends.

This rearrangement joins TRBV27 to TRBJ2-1; D may be TRBD2 (6 bases). This CDR3 comprises 11 residues. The V end was cut by 8 bases, the J end by 10 bases, with 12 bases between. Looked up from germline, CDR1 is MNHEY and CDR2 is SMNVEV (reference sequence). The CDR3 region has the DNA TGTGCCAGCCGATTTGGGGGGGAGCAGTTCTTC. Protein sequence: CASRFGGEQFF.

The chain combines TRBV5-1 with TRBJ2-3; 11 bases fit TRBD2. The ends lost 2 bases at V and 3 bases at J; junction bases unmatched: 2. Germline CDR1 and CDR2: SGHRS and YFSETQ. This CDR3 is 15 amino acids long. The CDR3 loop reads CASSFGTSGTDTQYF. CDR3 bases: TGCGCCAGCAGCTTCGGGACTAGCGGTACAGATACGCAGTATTTT.

V and J are TRBV5-1 and TRBJ2-7; TRBD1 matches 10 bases. This CDR3 region has 14 residues. V shed 3 bases and J 7 bases; nucleotides not matched to a gene: 7. The V gene's germline CDR1 is SGHRS and CDR2 YFSETQ. The CDR3 DNA follows: TGCGCCAGCAGCTCCGGGACAGGGGCTGGGGAGCAGTACTTC. Protein sequence: CASSSGTGAGEQYF.

The chain joins TRBV18 to TRBJ2-7; a possible D gene is TRBD2 (5 bases). V lost 3 bases and J lost 6, with 9 bases in between. Germline CDR1 and CDR2: KGHSH and LQKENI. The CDR3 totals 12 residues. The CDR3 DNA sequence: TGTGCCAGCTCACCCCCAGGAGGCGAGCAGTACGTC. Protein product: CASSPPGGEQYV.